The source of this TCR beta chain is a study of T cell responses to AZD1222 COVID-19 vaccine. Study outcomes and limitations: Seropositive at baseline were only five or six AZD1222 recipients. Nearly half of spike-specific TCRs reportedly target variant regions that are unmutated in the B.1.351 and B.1.1.7 variants.

This CDR3 is built from 13 residues. Germline CDR1 reads SGHRS; CDR2 reads YFSETQ. V dropped 5 bases and J dropped 1 base, with 9 bases sitting between them. Note on this clone: Its cognate antigen is unknown.

TCRdb's table, derived via immunoSEQ multiplex PCR, lists solely in-frame clones and lacks some. The table lists around 130,000 clones, just over 85% of them singletons, with 7.6% in the top ten. This chain uses TRBV5-1 with TRBJ1-1; possible D gene TRBD1, 5 bases. This clonotype originated in an adult in good health. This sample comprised peripheral blood, obtained on day 0 of AZD1222 vaccination. The CDR3 sequence is CASSLQGNTEAFF. CDR3 coding DNA: TGCGCCAGCAGTTTGCAGGGGAACACTGAAGCTTTCTTT.